The 28 T cell receptor beta chains below come from one sample, sequenced in a study of T cell responses to AZD1222 COVID-19 vaccine. The assay was immunoSEQ multiplex PCR, and TCRdb's table has in-frame clones only and misses some. The sample shows 75,000 to 85,000 clones, about 83% of them seen only once. This material consisted of peripheral blood, taken 28 days after the second dose of the MenACWY control vaccine. The receptors were sampled from an adult who received the MenACWY meningococcal vaccine as a control.

The V and J genes are TRBV10-3 and TRBJ1-2; perhaps TRBD1 as D (6 bases). The V end was cut by 6 bases, the J end by 4 bases, with 12 bases between. Germline CDR1 and CDR2: ENHRY and SYGVKD. The CDR3 runs 13 residues. Written as DNA, the CDR3 is TGTGCCATCAGCGATCAACAGGGCTATGGCTACACCTTC. Residues: CAISDQQGYGYTF.

The genes are TRBV12-3 or TRBV12-4 and TRBJ1-1; D call uncertain. The V end lost 3 bases, the J end lost 3 bases, and 8 bases lay between the germline ends. The CDR3 has 13 residues. CDR3 amino acids: CASSFGWDTEAFF. The CDR3 DNA reads as TGTGCCAGCAGTTTTGGTTGGGACACTGAAGCTTTCTTT.

This chain connects TRBV19 to TRBJ2-1; D gene ambiguous. Per the germline V gene, CDR1 is LNHDA and CDR2 is SQIVND (reference sequence). V was trimmed by 7 bases and J by 6 bases, leaving 7 bases between them. The CDR3 has 11 residues. The CDR3: CASTSGNEQFF. The CDR3 DNA sequence: TGTGCCAGTACCTCAGGCAATGAGCAGTTCTTC.

The chain uses TRBV6-5 and TRBJ1-6, with no clear D. The CDR3 extends over 15 amino acids. The germline V and J ends were trimmed by 5 bases and 14 bases, with 22 bases remaining between them. CDR1 and CDR2 (germline): MNHEY, SVGAGI. The CDR3 sequence is CASSPRATGGFTLHF. The CDR3 region has the DNA TGTGCCAGCAGTCCCCGAGCGACCGGTGGATTCACCCTCCACTTT.

This chain joins TRBV3-1 (or the pseudogene TRBV3-2) and TRBJ1-2, with D uncertain. Trimming cost V 3 bases and J 8 bases, with 10 bases left between them. The CDR3 covers 12 residues. Germline V gene sequence: CDR1 LGHDT, CDR2 YNNKEL (reference sequence). The CDR3 region is CASSQGEGGYTF. Written as DNA, the CDR3 is TGTGCCAGCAGCCAGGGTGAAGGGGGCTACACCTTC.

The V and J genes are TRBV27 and TRBJ1-6; TRBD1 aligns across 8 bases. The CDR3 has 15 residues. Germline trimming cut 6 bases from V and 8 bases from J; bases unmatched to any gene: 9. Per germline, CDR1 MNHEY and CDR2 SMNVEV (reference sequence). CDR3 region: CASRLGQGVYSPLHF. The DNA of the CDR3 is TGTGCCAGCAGGCTAGGACAGGGAGTCTATTCACCCCTCCACTTT.

This clone was recorded at least ten times. The V and J genes are TRBV28 and TRBJ1-2; the match to TRBD1 covers 7 bases. CDR3 length: 14 amino acids. CDR1 and CDR2 from the germline V gene are MDHEN and SYDVKM. The V and J ends lost 6 bases and 7 bases, in that order; junction bases with no gene match: 11. The CDR3 loop reads CASSTDLTGLGYTF. CDR3 in DNA: TGTGCCAGCAGCACCGATCTGACAGGGCTTGGCTACACCTTC.

The genes are TRBV29-1 and TRBJ2-7; TRBD2 is a possible D gene (7 bases). This CDR3 contains 15 residues. CDR1 and CDR2 from the germline V gene are SQVTM and ANQGSEA. With 4 bases removed from V and 0 bases from J, the gap between germline ends came to 16 bases. The CDR3 is CSVVIQGGSSYEQYF. CDR3 sequence (DNA): TGCAGCGTTGTAATACAGGGAGGGAGCTCCTACGAGCAGTACTTC.

The chain combines TRBV28 with TRBJ2-2; 7 bases line up with TRBD1. CDR3 length: 14 residues. Germline-derived CDR1 and CDR2 are MDHEN and SYDVKM. J was trimmed by 7 bases and V by 3 bases; bases with no gene match: 5. CDR3 sequence (DNA): TGTGCCAGCAGTTTTGGACAGGCAATCGGGGAGCTGTTTTTT. Amino acids: CASSFGQAIGELFF.

The gene calls are TRBV28 and TRBJ1-1; weak D call: TRBD1 (6 bases). The CDR3 is 13 residues long. From germline, CDR1 is MDHEN and CDR2 SYDVKM. Trimming took 5 bases from V and 8 from J, leaving 15 bases between them. The CDR3, as DNA: TGTGCCAGCAGTGCCACTCAGGGGAGGGAAGCTTTCTTT. The encoded protein is CASSATQGREAFF.

This chain links TRBV7-2 with TRBJ2-1; 8 bases align to TRBD1. Unmatched junction bases numbered 3, after V lost 5 bases and J lost 0 bases. Per the germline V gene, CDR1 is SGHTA and CDR2 is FQGNSA. The length of the CDR3 is 15 residues. CDR3 amino acids: CASSRTGSSYNEQFF. The CDR3 bases are TGTGCCAGCAGCCGGACAGGGAGCTCCTACAATGAGCAGTTCTTC.

Only a few counts were recorded for this clone. V usage is TRBV3-1 (or the pseudogene TRBV3-2) and J usage is TRBJ2-7, with TRBD2 matching over 9 bases. The J segment lost 3 bases and the V segment lost 1 base, leaving 10 bases of the junction unmatched. Germline-derived CDR1 and CDR2 are LGHDT and YNNKEL (reference sequence). There are 17 residues in the CDR3. The CDR3 reads CASSQAGGGAKFYEQYF. CDR3 DNA sequence: TGTGCCAGCAGCCAAGCTGGCGGGGGGGCCAAGTTCTACGAGCAGTACTTC.

This clone was observed a single time. The rearrangement joins TRBV19 to TRBJ2-3; D perhaps matches TRBD1 (6 bases). V was shortened by 7 bases and J by 8 bases, with 10 bases between the two germline ends. This CDR3 has 11 amino acids. CDR1 is LNHDA and CDR2 is SQIVND in the germline V gene (reference sequence). DNA of the CDR3: TGTGCCAGTAAAGACAGGACTACGCAGTATTTT. Its translation: CASKDRTTQYF.

This clone appeared a single time. V gene TRBV18 combines with J gene TRBJ2-3, with TRBD2 as a possible D gene (6 bases). CDR1 is KGHSH and CDR2 is LQKENI in the germline V gene. The CDR3 is 15 amino acids. Trimming took 3 bases from V and 2 from J, leaving 12 bases between them. The CDR3 DNA sequence: TGTGCCAGCTCACCGCGGGGTCAGACCACAGATACGCAGTATTTT. Its protein product is CASSPRGQTTDTQYF.

The V call is TRBV18, the J call TRBJ2-5; 8 nucleotides agree with TRBD1. The CDR3 covers 14 residues. The germline V gene encodes CDR1 KGHSH and CDR2 LQKENI. The V gene end was trimmed by 6 bases and the J gene end by 4 bases; junction bases not matched to a gene: 7. For the CDR3, the DNA is TGTGCCAGCTCTCCGGCAGGGGGCCGAGAGACCCAGTACTTC. Translated: CASSPAGGRETQYF.

The chain couples TRBV6-2 or TRBV6-3 to TRBJ1-5; unclear D gene. The germline V and J ends were trimmed by 5 bases and 4 bases, with 12 bases remaining between them. The CDR3 covers 14 residues. Germline V lookup: CDR1 MNHEY, CDR2 SVGEGT. The CDR3 loop is CASSRSSTNQPQHF. DNA for the CDR3: TGTGCCAGCAGTCGGTCATCAACTAATCAGCCCCAGCATTTT.

The chain joins TRBV7-3 to TRBJ1-5, with D perhaps matching TRBD1 (6 bases). This CDR3 is 14 amino acids long. Trimming cost V 4 bases and J 6 bases, with 13 bases left between them. Germline assignment: CDR1 SGHTA and CDR2 FQGTGA. The DNA of the CDR3 is TGTGCCAGCAGCTCTCACAGGGTAGGTCAGCCCCAGCATTTT. Its protein product is CASSSHRVGQPQHF.

This clone was seen a single time. V and J are TRBV27 and TRBJ2-1, with TRBD1 identical over 7 bases. With V trimmed by 4 bases and J by 10 bases, 10 bases remained unmatched. Germline values: CDR1 MNHEY, CDR2 SMNVEV (reference sequence). The CDR3 runs to 14 residues. DNA for the CDR3: TGTGCCAGCAGTTACACATTCGACAGGGCAGAGCAGTTCTTC. Translating gives CASSYTFDRAEQFF.

V gene TRBV5-1 combines with J gene TRBJ2-1; unclear D gene. Trimming removed 0 bases from V and 3 bases from J, with 10 bases in between. Looked up from germline, CDR1 is SGHRS and CDR2 is YFSETQ. The CDR3 extends over 15 amino acids. The CDR3 DNA reads TGCGCCAGCAGCTTGGAAGGAATTGGCTACAATGAGCAGTTCTTC. Translating it yields CASSLEGIGYNEQFF. Filled out from reference TRBV5-1 and TRBJ2-1, the complete variable domain reads KAGVTQTPRYLIKTRGQQVTLSCSPISGHRSVSWYQQTPGQGLQFLFEYFSETQRNKGNFPGRFSGRQFSNSRSEMNVSTLELGDSALYLCASSLEGIGYNEQFFGPGTRLTVL.

The chain employs TRBV30 and TRBJ1-4; TRBD1 agrees at 9 bases. Germline V lookup: CDR1 GTSNPN, CDR2 SVGIG (reference sequence). This CDR3 spans 13 amino acids. V dropped 7 bases and J dropped 5; count of bases not matched to a gene: 5. CDR3 sequence: CASTGGPNEKLFF. The CDR3 nucleotides read TGTGCCTCGACAGGGGGGCCCAATGAAAAACTGTTTTTT.

The chain has TRBV7-3 and TRBJ2-7; 8 bases map to TRBD2. The CDR3 loop spans 17 amino acids. Germline V CDR1 and CDR2: SGHTA, FQGTGA. V dropped 1 base and J dropped 2; count of bases not matched to a gene: 10. The CDR3 DNA reads as TGTGCCAGCAGCTTAATTCGATGCGGGGGGAAGACCTACGAGCAGTACTTC. As protein: CASSLIRCGGKTYEQYF.

The chain employs TRBV4-3 and TRBJ1-1, with D perhaps TRBD1 (6 bases). The CDR3 length is 13 residues. Germline loops: CDR1 LGHNA, CDR2 YSLEER. V lost 4 bases to trimming and J lost 3 bases, with 9 bases between them. CDR3 sequence: CASSLSGDTEAFF. The CDR3 DNA sequence: TGCGCCAGCAGCCTCTCAGGGGACACTGAAGCTTTCTTT.

This sequence joins TRBV7-8 and TRBJ2-7; no reliable D call. There are 14 residues in the CDR3. The V end was cut by 4 bases, the J end by 3 bases, with 13 bases between. CDR1 and CDR2 (germline): SGHVS, FQNEAQ. The CDR3 DNA reads as TGTGCCAGCAGCTCATACAGAAGTCACTACGAGCAGTACTTC. It codes for CASSSYRSHYEQYF.

A single count supports this clone. The chain couples TRBV2 to TRBJ2-4, with no clear D. V was clipped by 3 bases and J by 1 base, with 10 bases between them. The CDR3 length is 15 residues. Germline V CDR1 and CDR2: SNHLY, FYNNEI. CDR3 sequence: CASSEYVLAKNIQYF. The CDR3 DNA reads TGTGCCAGCAGTGAGTACGTCTTGGCCAAAAACATTCAGTACTTC.

This clone has just one count. The chain links TRBV7-6 to TRBJ1-1; maybe TRBD1 (6 bases). The CDR3 spans 13 residues. Germline CDR1 and CDR2: SGHVS and FNYEAQ. The CDR3 DNA is TGTGCTTCTGCGGGGGCTCAGGACACTGAAGCTTTCTTT. Amino acids: CASAGAQDTEAFF.

The chain recombines TRBV14 with TRBJ1-5; tentatively, D is TRBD1 (6 bases). The CDR3 loop spans 13 amino acids. V dropped 4 bases and J dropped 7 bases, with 11 bases sitting between them. CDR1 and CDR2 from the germline V gene are SGHDN and FVKESK. CDR3 in amino acids: CASSPSGDQPQHF. The CDR3 DNA is TGTGCCAGCAGCCCGTCAGGGGACCAGCCCCAGCATTTT.

The chain employs TRBV29-1 and TRBJ1-1; D is ambiguous. The V end was cut by 7 bases, the J end by 7 bases, with 10 bases between. The CDR3 totals 10 residues. Germline V gene sequence: CDR1 SQVTM, CDR2 ANQGSEA. CDR3 in amino acids: CSAKTSEAFF. The CDR3 nucleotides are TGCAGCGCCAAGACCAGTGAAGCTTTCTTT.

This rearrangement joins TRBV27 to TRBJ2-2; a weak D match, TRBD1 (5 bases). This CDR3 is 17 amino acids long. Germline loops: CDR1 MNHEY, CDR2 SMNVEV (reference sequence). Trimming stripped 6 bases from V and 4 bases from J, with 21 bases between. The CDR3 loop is CASSPWSGNVRTGELFF. In DNA form, the CDR3 reads TGTGCCAGCAGCCCCTGGTCAGGGAACGTACGCACCGGGGAGCTGTTTTTT.